This T cell receptor beta chain was documented in a study of technical replicates of blood from four donors. Method: immunoSEQ multiplex PCR; TCRdb's copy keeps in-frame clones and lacks some. There are approximately 75,000 clones in the sample; over 85% occur only once, and 0.4% to 0.45% lies in the top ten. The sample consisted of T cells isolated from PBMCs. This TCR was recovered from a human donor in good health.

CDR3 amino acids: CSVVAGGANVLTF. In DNA form, the CDR3 reads TGCAGCGTTGTGGCGGGAGGGGCCAACGTCCTGACTTTC. The V call is TRBV29-1, the J call TRBJ2-6; tentatively, D is TRBD2 (6 bases). The CDR3 length is 13 residues. The germline V gene encodes CDR1 SQVTM and CDR2 ANQGSEA. Trimming pared 4 bases from V and 4 bases from J, leaving 8 bases between.